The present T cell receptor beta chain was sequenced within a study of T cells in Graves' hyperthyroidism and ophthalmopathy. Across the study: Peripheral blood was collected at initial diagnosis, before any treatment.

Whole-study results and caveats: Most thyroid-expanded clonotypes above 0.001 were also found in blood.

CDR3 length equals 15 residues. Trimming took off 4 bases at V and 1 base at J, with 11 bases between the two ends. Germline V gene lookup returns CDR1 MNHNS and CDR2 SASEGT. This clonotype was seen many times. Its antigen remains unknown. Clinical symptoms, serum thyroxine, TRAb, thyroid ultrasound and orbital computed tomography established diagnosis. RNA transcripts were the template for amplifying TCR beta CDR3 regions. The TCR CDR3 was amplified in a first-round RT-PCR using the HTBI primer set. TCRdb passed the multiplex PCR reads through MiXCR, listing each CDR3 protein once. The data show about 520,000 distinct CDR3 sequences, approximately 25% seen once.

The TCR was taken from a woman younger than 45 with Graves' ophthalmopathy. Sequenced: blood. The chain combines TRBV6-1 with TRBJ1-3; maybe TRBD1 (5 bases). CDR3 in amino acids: CASSGRDASGNTIYF. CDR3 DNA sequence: TGTGCCAGCAGTGGCCGGGACGCATCTGGAAACACCATATATTTT.